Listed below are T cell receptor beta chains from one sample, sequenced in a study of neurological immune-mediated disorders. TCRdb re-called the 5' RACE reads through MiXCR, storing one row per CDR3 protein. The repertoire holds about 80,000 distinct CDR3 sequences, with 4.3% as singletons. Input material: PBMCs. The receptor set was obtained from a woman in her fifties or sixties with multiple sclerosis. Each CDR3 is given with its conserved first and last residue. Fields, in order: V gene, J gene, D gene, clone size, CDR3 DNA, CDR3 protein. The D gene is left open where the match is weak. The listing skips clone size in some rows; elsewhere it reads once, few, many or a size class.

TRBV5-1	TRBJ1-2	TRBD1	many	TGCGCCAGCAGAACCGTAGGGACAGGGGAAAACTATGGCTACACCTTC	CASRTVGTGENYGYTF
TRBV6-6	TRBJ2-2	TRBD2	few	TGTGCCAGCAGGACTAACCTTCCCGGCCAGCGGGAGATGAACACCGGGGAGCTGTTTTTT	CASRTNLPGQREMNTGELFF
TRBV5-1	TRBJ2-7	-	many	TGCGCCAGCAGCTCTAACTCGGGGGAGCAGTACTTC	CASSSNSGEQYF
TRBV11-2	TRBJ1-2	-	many	TGTGCCAGCAGCTTGGGCAGGGACGGCTACACCTTC	CASSLGRDGYTF
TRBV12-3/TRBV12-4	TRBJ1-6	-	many	TGTGCCAGCAGTTTTGAGGGAGTCGAATCACCCCTCCACTTT	CASSFEGVESPLHF
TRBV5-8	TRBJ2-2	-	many	TGTGCCAGCAGACCTCTCAGGACCGGGGAGCTGTTTTTT	CASRPLRTGELFF
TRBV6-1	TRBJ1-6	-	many	TGTGCCAGCAGTACGTGGACGGGAGCTAATTCACCCCTCCACTTT	CASSTWTGANSPLHF
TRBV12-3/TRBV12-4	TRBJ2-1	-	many	TGTGCCAGCAGTTTATCCGTAGGGGACAATGAGCAGTTCTTC	CASSLSVGDNEQFF
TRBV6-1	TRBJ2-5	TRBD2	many	TGTGCCAGCACCCAAACCTCCCAAGGACTAGCGGGGGGAAGCCAAGAGACCCAGTACTTC	CASTQTSQGLAGGSQETQYF
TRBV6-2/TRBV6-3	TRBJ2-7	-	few	TGTGCCAGCAGACCCCCAACGGGAAGCTCCTACGAGCAGTACTTC	CASRPPTGSSYEQYF
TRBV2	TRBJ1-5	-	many	TGTGCCAGCAGGCTACAGGGTGTGAGCAATCAGCCCCAGCATTTT	CASRLQGVSNQPQHF
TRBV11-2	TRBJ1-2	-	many	TGTGCCAGCAGCCCCCTGAGGGGAAAGGGGGGAGAAGGCTACACCTTC	CASSPLRGKGGEGYTF
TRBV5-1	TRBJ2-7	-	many	TGCGCCAGCAGCTTACAGGGCTACGAGCAGTACTTC	CASSLQGYEQYF
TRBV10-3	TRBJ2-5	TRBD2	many	TGTGCCATCAGTGAGTCGGCTAGCGGGGGTCCCCCAGAGACCCAGTACTTC	CAISESASGGPPETQYF
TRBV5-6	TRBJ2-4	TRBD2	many	TGTGCCAGCAGCTTGGACGGGACTAGCGGGGGTAGGGGCATTCAGTACTTC	CASSLDGTSGGRGIQYF
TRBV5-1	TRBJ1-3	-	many	TGCGCCAGCAGCGGTGGTCGTAGAGGTTCTGGAAACACCATATATTTT	CASSGGRRGSGNTIYF
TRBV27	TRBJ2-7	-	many	TGTGCCAGCAGGACGGGAGCCTACGAGCAGTACTTC	CASRTGAYEQYF
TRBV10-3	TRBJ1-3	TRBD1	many	TGTGCCATCAGAAGAAGGACAGGGGGCTTGGAAAACACCATATATTTT	CAIRRRTGGLENTIYF
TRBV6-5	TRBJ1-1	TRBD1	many	TGTGCCAGCAAGGTCCCGGGACAGGGGGCCCACACTGAAGCTTTCTTT	CASKVPGQGAHTEAFF
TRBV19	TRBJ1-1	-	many	TGTGCCAGTAGTGTGGCAGGGAAAGCTTTCTTT	CASSVAGKAFF
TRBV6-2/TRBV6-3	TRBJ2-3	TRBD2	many	TGTGCCAGCAGATCGGGACTAGCATATTTCACAGATACGCAGTATTTT	CASRSGLAYFTDTQYF
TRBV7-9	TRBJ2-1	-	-	TGTGCCAGCAGTAGCAGAATCACCAAATACAATGAGCAGTTCTTC	CASSSRITKYNEQFF
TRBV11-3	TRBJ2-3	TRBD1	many	TGTGCCAGCAGCTTAGGCGACAGGGGACGGGCACCAGATACGCAGTATTTT	CASSLGDRGRAPDTQYF
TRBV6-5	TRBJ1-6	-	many	TGTGCCAGCAGCGAGACGGCCAACTATAATTCACCCCTCCACTTT	CASSETANYNSPLHF
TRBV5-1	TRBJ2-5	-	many	TGCGCCAGCAGCTTGGCGTTAGGGCTGGAGACCCAGTACTTC	CASSLALGLETQYF